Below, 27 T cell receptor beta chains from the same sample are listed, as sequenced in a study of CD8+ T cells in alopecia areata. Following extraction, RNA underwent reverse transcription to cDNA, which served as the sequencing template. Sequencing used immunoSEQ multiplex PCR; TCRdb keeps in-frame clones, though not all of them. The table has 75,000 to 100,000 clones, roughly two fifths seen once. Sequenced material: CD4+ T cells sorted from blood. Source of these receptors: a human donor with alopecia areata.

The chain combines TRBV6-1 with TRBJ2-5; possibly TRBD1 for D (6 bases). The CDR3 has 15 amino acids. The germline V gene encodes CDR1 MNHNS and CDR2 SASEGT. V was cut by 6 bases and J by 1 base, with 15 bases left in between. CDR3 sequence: CASSEQGTIQETQYF. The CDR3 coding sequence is TGTGCCAGCAGCGAACAGGGAACTATCCAAGAGACCCAGTACTTC.

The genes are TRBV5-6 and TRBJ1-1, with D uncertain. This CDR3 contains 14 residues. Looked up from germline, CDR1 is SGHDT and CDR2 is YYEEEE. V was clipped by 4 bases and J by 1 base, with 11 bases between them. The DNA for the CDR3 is TGTGCCAGCAGCCACGACACCCAGAACACTGAAGCTTTCTTT. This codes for CASSHDTQNTEAFF.

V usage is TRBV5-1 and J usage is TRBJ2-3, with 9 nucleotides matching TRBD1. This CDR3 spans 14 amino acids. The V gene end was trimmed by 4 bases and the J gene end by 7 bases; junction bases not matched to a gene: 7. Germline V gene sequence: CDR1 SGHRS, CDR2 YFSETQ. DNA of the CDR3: TGCGCCAGCAGCAGGACAGGGGACCACTATACGCAGTATTTT. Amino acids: CASSRTGDHYTQYF.

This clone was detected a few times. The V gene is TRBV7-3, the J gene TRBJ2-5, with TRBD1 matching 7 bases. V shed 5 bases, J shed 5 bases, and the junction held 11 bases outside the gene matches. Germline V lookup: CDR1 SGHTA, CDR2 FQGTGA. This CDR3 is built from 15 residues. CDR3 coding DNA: TGTGCCAGCAGCGAGACTGGACAGGAAGGGGAGACCCAGTACTTC. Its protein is CASSETGQEGETQYF.

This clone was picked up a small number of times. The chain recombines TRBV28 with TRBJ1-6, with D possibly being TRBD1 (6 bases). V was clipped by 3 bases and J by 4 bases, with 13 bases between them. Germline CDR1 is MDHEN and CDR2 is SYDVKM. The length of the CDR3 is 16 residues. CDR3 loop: CASSFRGGLYNSPLHF. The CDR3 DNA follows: TGTGCCAGCAGTTTCAGGGGAGGACTTTATAATTCACCCCTCCACTTT.

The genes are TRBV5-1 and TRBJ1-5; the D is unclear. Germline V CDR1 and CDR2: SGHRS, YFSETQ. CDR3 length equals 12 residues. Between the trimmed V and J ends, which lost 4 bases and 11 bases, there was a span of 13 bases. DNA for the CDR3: TGCGCCAGCAGCCTCGACGGCGGGGCCCAGCATTTT. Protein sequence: CASSLDGGAQHF.

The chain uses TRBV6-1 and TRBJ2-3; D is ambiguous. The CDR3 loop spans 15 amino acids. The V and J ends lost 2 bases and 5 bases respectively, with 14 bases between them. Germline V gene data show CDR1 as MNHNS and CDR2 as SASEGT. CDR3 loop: CASSESPLHGDTQYF. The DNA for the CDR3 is TGTGCCAGCAGTGAATCTCCCTTACACGGAGATACGCAGTATTTT.

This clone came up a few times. Written as DNA, the CDR3 is TGCGCCAGCAGCGATACTAGCGTCCCTTACAATGAGCAGTTCTTC. Its translation: CASSDTSVPYNEQFF. The chain combines TRBV5-1 with TRBJ2-1; TRBD2 aligns across 7 bases. The CDR3 is 15 amino acids. CDR1 and CDR2 (germline): SGHRS, YFSETQ. J was trimmed by 4 bases and V by 4 bases; bases with no gene match: 8.

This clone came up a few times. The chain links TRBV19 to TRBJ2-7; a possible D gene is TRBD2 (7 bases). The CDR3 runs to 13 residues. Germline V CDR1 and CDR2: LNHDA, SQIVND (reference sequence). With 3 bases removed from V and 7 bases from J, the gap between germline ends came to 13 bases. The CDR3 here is CASSMWTAGEQYF. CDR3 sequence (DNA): TGTGCCAGTAGTATGTGGACAGCGGGAGAGCAGTACTTC.

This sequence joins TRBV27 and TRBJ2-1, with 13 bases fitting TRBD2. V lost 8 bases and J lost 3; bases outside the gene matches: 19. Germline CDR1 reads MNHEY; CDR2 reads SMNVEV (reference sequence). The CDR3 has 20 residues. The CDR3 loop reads CASYTIAGTSGDDFYNEQFF. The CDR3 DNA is TGTGCCAGCTATACAATCGCCGGGACTAGCGGGGACGACTTCTACAATGAGCAGTTCTTC.

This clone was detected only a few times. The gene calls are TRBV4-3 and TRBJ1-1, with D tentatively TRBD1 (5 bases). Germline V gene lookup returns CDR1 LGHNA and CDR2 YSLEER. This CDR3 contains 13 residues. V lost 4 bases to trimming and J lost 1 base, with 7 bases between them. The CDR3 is CASSRGQNTEAFF. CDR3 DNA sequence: TGCGCCAGCAGCCGCGGACAGAACACTGAAGCTTTCTTT.

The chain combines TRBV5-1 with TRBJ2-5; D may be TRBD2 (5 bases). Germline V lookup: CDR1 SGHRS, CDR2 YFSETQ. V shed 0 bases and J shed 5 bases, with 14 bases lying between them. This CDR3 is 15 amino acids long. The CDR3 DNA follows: TGCGCCAGCAGCTTGGATGCTAGCTCGTGGGAGACCCAGTACTTC. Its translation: CASSLDASSWETQYF.

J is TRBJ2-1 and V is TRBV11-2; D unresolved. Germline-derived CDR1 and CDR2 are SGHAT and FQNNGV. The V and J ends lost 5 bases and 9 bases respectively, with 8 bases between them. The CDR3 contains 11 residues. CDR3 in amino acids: CASSDPGEQFF. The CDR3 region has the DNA TGTGCCAGCAGCGACCCCGGTGAGCAGTTCTTC.

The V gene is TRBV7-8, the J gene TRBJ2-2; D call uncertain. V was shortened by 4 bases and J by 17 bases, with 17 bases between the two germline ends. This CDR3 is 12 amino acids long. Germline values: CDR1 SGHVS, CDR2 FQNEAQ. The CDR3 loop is CASSSNAFGCFF. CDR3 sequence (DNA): TGTGCCAGCAGCTCTAACGCGTTTGGCTGTTTTTTT.

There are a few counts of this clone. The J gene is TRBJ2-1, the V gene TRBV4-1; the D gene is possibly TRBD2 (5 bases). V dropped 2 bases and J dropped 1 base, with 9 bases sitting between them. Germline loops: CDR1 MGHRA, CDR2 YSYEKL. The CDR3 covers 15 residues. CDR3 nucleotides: TGCGCCAGCAGCCAAAGGAGCGGTTCCTACAATGAGCAGTTCTTC. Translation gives CASSQRSGSYNEQFF.

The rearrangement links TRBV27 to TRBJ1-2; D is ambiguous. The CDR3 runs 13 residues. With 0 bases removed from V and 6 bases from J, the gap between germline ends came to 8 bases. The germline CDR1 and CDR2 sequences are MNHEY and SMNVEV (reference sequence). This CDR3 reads CASSLSWADGYTF. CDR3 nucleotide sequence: TGTGCCAGCAGTTTATCATGGGCGGATGGCTACACCTTC.

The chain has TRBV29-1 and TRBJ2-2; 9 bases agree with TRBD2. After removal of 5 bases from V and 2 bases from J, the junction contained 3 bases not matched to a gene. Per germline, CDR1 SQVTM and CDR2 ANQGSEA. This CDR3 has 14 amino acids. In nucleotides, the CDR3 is TGCAGCGTTCCGGGACTAGCAAACACCGGGGAGCTGTTTTTT. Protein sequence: CSVPGLANTGELFF.

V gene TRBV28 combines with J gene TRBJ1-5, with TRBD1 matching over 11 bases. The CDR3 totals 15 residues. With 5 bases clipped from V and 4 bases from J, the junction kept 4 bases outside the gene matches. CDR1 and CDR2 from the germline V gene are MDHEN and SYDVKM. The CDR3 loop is CASSPGTGGNQPQHF. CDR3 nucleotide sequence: TGTGCCAGCAGTCCGGGGACAGGGGGAAATCAGCCCCAGCATTTT.

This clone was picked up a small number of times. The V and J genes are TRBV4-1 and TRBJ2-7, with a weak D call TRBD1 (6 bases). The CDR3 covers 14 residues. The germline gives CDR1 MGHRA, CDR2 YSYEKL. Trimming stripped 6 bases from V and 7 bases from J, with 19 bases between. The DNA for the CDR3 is TGCGCCAGCAGTAGATTGGACAGCGGAGATGAGCAGTACTTC. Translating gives CASSRLDSGDEQYF.

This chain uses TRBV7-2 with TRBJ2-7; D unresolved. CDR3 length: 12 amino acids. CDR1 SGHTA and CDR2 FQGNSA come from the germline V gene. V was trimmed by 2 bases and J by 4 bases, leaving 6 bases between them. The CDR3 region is CASSLLRYEQYF. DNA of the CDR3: TGTGCCAGCAGCTTACTTCGTTACGAGCAGTACTTC.

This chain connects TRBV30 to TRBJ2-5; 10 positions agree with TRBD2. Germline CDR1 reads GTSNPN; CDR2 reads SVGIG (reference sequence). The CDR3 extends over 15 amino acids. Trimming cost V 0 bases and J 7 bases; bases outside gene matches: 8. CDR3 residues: CAWSVGSSGSGTQYF. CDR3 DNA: TGTGCCTGGAGTGTAGGCTCTAGCGGGAGTGGGACCCAGTACTTC. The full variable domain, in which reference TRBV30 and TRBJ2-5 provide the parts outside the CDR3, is SQTIHQWPATLVQPVGSPLSLECTVEGTSNPNLYWYRQAAGRGLQLLFYSVGIGQISSEVPQNLSASRPQDRQFILSSKKLLLSDSGFYLCAWSVGSSGSGTQYFGPGTRLLVL.

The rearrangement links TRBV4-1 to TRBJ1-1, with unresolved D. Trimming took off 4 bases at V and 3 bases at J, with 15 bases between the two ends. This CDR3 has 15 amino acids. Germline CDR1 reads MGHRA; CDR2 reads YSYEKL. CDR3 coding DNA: TGCGCCAGCAGCCGTCAGATCTTCTCGGACACTGAAGCTTTCTTT. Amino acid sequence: CASSRQIFSDTEAFF.

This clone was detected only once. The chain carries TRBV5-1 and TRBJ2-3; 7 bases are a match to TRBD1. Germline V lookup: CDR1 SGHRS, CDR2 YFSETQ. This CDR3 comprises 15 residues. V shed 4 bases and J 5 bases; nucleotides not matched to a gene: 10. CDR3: CASSVTSTGRDTQYF. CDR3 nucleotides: TGCGCCAGCAGCGTGACCTCGACAGGGAGAGATACGCAGTATTTT.

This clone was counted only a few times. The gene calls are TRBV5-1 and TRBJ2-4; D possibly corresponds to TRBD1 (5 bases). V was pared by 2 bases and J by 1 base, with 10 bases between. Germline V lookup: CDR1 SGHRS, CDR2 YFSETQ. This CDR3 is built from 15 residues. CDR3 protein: CASSFRRAAKNIQYF. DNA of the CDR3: TGCGCCAGCAGCTTCCGCAGGGCGGCCAAAAACATTCAGTACTTC.

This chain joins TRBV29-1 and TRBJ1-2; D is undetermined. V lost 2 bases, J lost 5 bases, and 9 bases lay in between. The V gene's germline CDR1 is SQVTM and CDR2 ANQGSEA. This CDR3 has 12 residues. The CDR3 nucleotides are TGCAGCGTTGAACGTCTTGCGTATGGCTACACCTTC. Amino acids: CSVERLAYGYTF. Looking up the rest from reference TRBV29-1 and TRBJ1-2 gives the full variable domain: SAVISQKPSRDICQRGTSLTIQCQVDSQVTMMFWYRQQPGQSLTLIATANQGSEATYESGFVIDKFPISRPNLTFSTLTVSNMSPEDSSIYLCSVERLAYGYTFGSGTRLTVV.

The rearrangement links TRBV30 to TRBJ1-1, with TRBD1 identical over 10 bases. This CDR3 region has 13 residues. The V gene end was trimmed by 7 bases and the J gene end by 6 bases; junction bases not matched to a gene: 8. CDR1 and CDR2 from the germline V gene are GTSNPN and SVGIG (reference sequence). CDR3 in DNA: TGTGCCTTAAGACAGGGGGCCTTCGCTGAAGCTTTCTTT. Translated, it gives CALRQGAFAEAFF.

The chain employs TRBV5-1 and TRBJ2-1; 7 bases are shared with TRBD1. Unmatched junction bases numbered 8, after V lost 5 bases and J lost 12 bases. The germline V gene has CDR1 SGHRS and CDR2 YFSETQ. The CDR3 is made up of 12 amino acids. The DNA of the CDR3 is TGCGCCAGCAGTTGGGACAGTTCAATGCAGTTCTTC. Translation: CASSWDSSMQFF. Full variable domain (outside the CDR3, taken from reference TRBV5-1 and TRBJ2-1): KAGVTQTPRYLIKTRGQQVTLSCSPISGHRSVSWYQQTPGQGLQFLFEYFSETQRNKGNFPGRFSGRQFSNSRSEMNVSTLELGDSALYLCASSWDSSMQFFGPGTRLTVL.